This TCR beta chain comes out of a study of Ad26.COV2.S vaccination and SARS-CoV-2 variants. Study details: Recipients of Ad26.COV2.S got it intramuscularly, once or twice 56 days apart.

TCRdb's copy holds only in-frame clones and misses some; the assay was immunoSEQ multiplex PCR. This table holds roughly 460,000 clones, 89% found once. This sample's treatment: some 19 received Ad26.COV2.S at low or high dose, single or two shots; several received placebo; per-sample allocation not given. The samples were gathered on day 63 after the first injection of vaccine or placebo. Germline-derived CDR1 and CDR2 are MNHEY and SMNVEV (reference sequence). This CDR3 spans 16 amino acids. With 4 bases removed from V and 0 bases from J, the gap between germline ends came to 13 bases. The receptor was derived from a person between 18 and 65 years old who received the Ad26.COV2.S COVID-19 vaccine or a placebo. This chain uses TRBV27 with TRBJ1-3, with D possibly being TRBD1 (6 bases). The sequenced sample was peripheral blood, obtained in a trial of Ad26.COV2.S vaccine versus placebo. The CDR3 DNA follows: TGTGCCAGCAGTTCACAGGGCGTAAGCTCTGGAAACACCATATATTTT. Its protein is CASSSQGVSSGNTIYF.